These 13 T cell receptor beta chains originate from one sample sequenced in a study of T cells in Graves' hyperthyroidism and ophthalmopathy. Amplified TCR beta CDR3 regions derived from RNA transcripts. An initial round of RT-PCR targeting the TCR CDR3 relied on the HTBI primer set. Via MiXCR, TCRdb re-called the multiplex PCR reads, giving one row per CDR3 protein. The profile shows approximately 720,000 distinct CDR3 sequences, about 19% of them singletons. The sample taken for sequencing was blood. These receptor sequences come from a woman aged 45-59 years with Graves' hyperthyroidism that later progressed to Graves' ophthalmopathy.

This clonotype was seen at least ten times. The gene calls are TRBV2 and TRBJ1-6, with D possibly TRBD1 on 6 matching bases. Germline CDR1 reads SNHLY; CDR2 reads FYNNEI. V lost 5 bases and J 7 bases, leaving 15 bases between the germline ends. This CDR3 has 15 residues. The CDR3 protein is CASSSADRLNSPLHF. CDR3 bases: TGTGCCAGCAGTTCCGCCGACAGGCTGAATTCACCCCTCCACTTT.

This clonotype was found many times. CDR3 nucleotide sequence: TGTGCCAGCAAGGGTTTAAGCAATCAGCCCCAGCATTTT. It encodes CASKGLSNQPQHF. The chain employs TRBV12-3 or TRBV12-4 and TRBJ1-5, with D unresolved. The V end lost 7 bases, the J end lost 1 base, and 8 bases lay between the germline ends. There are 13 residues in the CDR3.

The chain employs TRBV11-2 and TRBJ1-2, with 10 positions matching TRBD1. The germline V gene has CDR1 SGHAT and CDR2 FQNNGV. Trimming cost V 5 bases and J 4 bases; bases outside gene matches: 7. CDR3 size: 15 residues. As DNA, the CDR3 is TGTGCCAGCAGCATTCCGGGACAGGGGACCTATGGCTACACCTTC. Amino acids: CASSIPGQGTYGYTF.

The gene calls are TRBV24-1 and TRBJ2-1; perhaps TRBD1 as D (6 bases). Trimming removed 2 bases from V and 2 bases from J, with 9 bases in between. Germline CDR1 is KGHDR and CDR2 is SFDVKD. The CDR3 loop spans 15 amino acids. CDR3 sequence reads: CATSDSHRAYNEQFF. The CDR3 nucleotides read TGTGCCACCAGTGATTCGCACAGGGCCTACAATGAGCAGTTCTTC.

This clonotype was picked up a small number of times. The rearrangement joins TRBV5-1 to TRBJ2-6, with D tentatively TRBD1 (5 bases). Trimming pared 7 bases from V and 0 bases from J, leaving 26 bases between. The V gene's germline CDR1 is SGHRS and CDR2 YFSETQ. The CDR3 spans 20 residues. In DNA, the CDR3 is TGCGCCAGCCCCCGCGCTACGACAGACAAAAGCCTCTCTGGGGCCAACGTCCTGACTTTC. Its protein product is CASPRATTDKSLSGANVLTF.

This clonotype was observed at least ten times. The chain carries TRBV11-2 and TRBJ2-1; 10 bases map to TRBD2. This CDR3 contains 17 residues. The ends lost 2 bases at V and 0 bases at J; junction bases unmatched: 4. The V gene's germline CDR1 is SGHAT and CDR2 FQNNGV. The DNA of the CDR3 is TGTGCCAGCAGCTTATTTTTAGCGGGGGGCTCCTACAATGAGCAGTTCTTC. It yields the protein CASSLFLAGGSYNEQFF.

This clonotype was seen ten or more times. The rearrangement uses TRBV6-2 or TRBV6-3 and TRBJ1-5; no clear D. Germline-derived CDR1 and CDR2 are MNHEY and SVGEGT. CDR3 length equals 15 residues. Trimming took off 2 bases at V and 0 bases at J, with 8 bases between the two ends. CDR3 sequence reads: CASSYTDPSNQPQHF. CDR3 DNA sequence: TGTGCCAGCAGTTACACGGATCCTAGCAATCAGCCCCAGCATTTT.

This clonotype was picked up a small number of times. V is TRBV15 and J is TRBJ2-7; D is ambiguous. The length of the CDR3 is 12 residues. V was trimmed by 5 bases and J by 3 bases, leaving 8 bases between them. Germline V lookup: CDR1 LNHNV, CDR2 YYDKDF (reference sequence). CDR3 region: CATSQDYYEQYF. CDR3 bases: TGTGCCACCAGCCAGGATTACTACGAGCAGTACTTC.

In this sample, this clonotype turned up many times. This rearrangement joins TRBV3-1 to TRBJ2-3; D perhaps matches TRBD2 (6 bases). V dropped 1 base and J dropped 1 base, with 6 bases sitting between them. Per germline, CDR1 LGHDT and CDR2 YNNKEL (reference sequence). The CDR3 has 14 residues. The CDR3 DNA follows: TGTGCCAGCAGCCAAGCGGGGGGCACAGATACGCAGTATTTT. This encodes CASSQAGGTDTQYF.

This clonotype was observed at least ten times. The V call is TRBV11-2, the J call TRBJ2-2; D gene uncertain. V was trimmed by 5 bases and J by 4 bases, leaving 14 bases between them. The CDR3 has 15 residues. Germline-derived CDR1 and CDR2 are SGHAT and FQNNGV. The CDR3 DNA is TGTGCCAGCAGCCCCGCGGCGGTCGGCACCGGGGAGCTGTTTTTT. As protein: CASSPAAVGTGELFF. Complete variable domain (other parts from reference TRBV11-2 and TRBJ2-2): EAGVAQSPRYKIIEKRQSVAFWCNPISGHATLYWYQQILGQGPKLLIQFQNNGVVDDSQLPKDRFSAERLKGVDSTLKIQPAKLEDSAVYLCASSPAAVGTGELFFGEGSRLTVL.

This clonotype was recorded many times. The chain links TRBV5-1 to TRBJ1-2; a weak D match, TRBD1 (5 bases). The CDR3 length is 15 residues. From germline, CDR1 is SGHRS and CDR2 YFSETQ. V shed 5 bases and J shed 0 bases, with 14 bases lying between them. CDR3: CASSFRGRTNYGYTF. The CDR3 region has the DNA TGCGCCAGCAGTTTTAGGGGACGGACTAACTATGGCTACACCTTC.

This chain links TRBV7-9 with TRBJ1-4; D not resolved. Trimming shortened V by 5 bases and J by 0 bases, and 10 bases separated the two germline ends. Germline assignment: CDR1 SEHNR and CDR2 FQNEAQ (reference sequence). CDR3 length: 15 residues. CDR3 bases: TGTGCCAGCAGCCGCTCCGCAGCAACTAATGAAAAACTGTTTTTT. This encodes CASSRSAATNEKLFF.

V is TRBV12-3 or TRBV12-4 and J is TRBJ2-6, with TRBD1 matching 12 bases. The CDR3 length is 19 residues. The V and J ends lost 5 bases and 4 bases, in that order; junction bases with no gene match: 12. CDR3 protein: CASSPSRDRGLWGANVLTF. The DNA of the CDR3 is TGTGCCAGCAGTCCTTCCCGGGACAGGGGGCTGTGGGGGGCCAACGTCCTGACTTTC.